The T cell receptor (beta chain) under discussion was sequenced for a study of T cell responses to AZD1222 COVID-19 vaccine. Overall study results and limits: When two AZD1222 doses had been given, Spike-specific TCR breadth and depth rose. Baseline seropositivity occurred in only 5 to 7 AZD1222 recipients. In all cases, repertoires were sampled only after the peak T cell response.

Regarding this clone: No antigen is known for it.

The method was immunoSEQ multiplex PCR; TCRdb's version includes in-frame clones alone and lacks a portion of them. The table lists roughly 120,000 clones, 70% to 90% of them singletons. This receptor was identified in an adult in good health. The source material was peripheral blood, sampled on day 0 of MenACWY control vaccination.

In DNA, the CDR3 is TGTGCCTCTCCTGGTGGCACCGGGGAGCTGTTTTTT. Its translation: CASPGGTGELFF. The V and J genes are TRBV30 and TRBJ2-2; D not resolved. The CDR3 sequence is 12 residues long. V dropped 7 bases and J dropped 4 bases, with 10 bases sitting between them. CDR1 is GTSNPN, CDR2 SVGIG, per germline (reference sequence).